Following are 31 T cell receptor beta chains from one sample sequenced in a study of neoadjuvant anti-PD-1 for oral cavity cancer. The method was immunoSEQ multiplex PCR; TCRdb's version includes in-frame clones alone and lacks a portion of them. Altogether 60,000 to 75,000 clones are present, around four fifths being singletons, with the ten largest covering around 3.2%. This sample comprised PBMCs, obtained before nivolumab (anti-PD-1) treatment. These TCRs come from a person aged 40 to 85 with oral cavity squamous cell carcinoma.

This chain connects TRBV30 to TRBJ1-5; maybe TRBD1 (5 bases). This CDR3 has 14 residues. Germline CDR1 GTSNPN, CDR2 SVGIG (reference sequence). Trimming took 7 bases from V and 0 from J, leaving 13 bases between them. CDR3 DNA: TGTGCCTCCCGGGACCGGGATAGCAATCAGCCCCAGCATTTT. This translates into CASRDRDSNQPQHF.

The J gene is TRBJ2-7, the V gene TRBV28; 8 bases line up with TRBD1. CDR3 length: 16 residues. V lost 3 bases to trimming and J lost 0 bases; unmatched junction nucleotides: 7. Germline V gene sequence: CDR1 MDHEN, CDR2 SYDVKM. The CDR3 bases are TGTGCCAGCAGTTTCCGGGACAGGCGCAGCTCCTACGAGCAGTACTTC. Its translation is CASSFRDRRSSYEQYF.

This sequence joins TRBV30 and TRBJ2-7; TRBD2 aligns across 7 bases. The CDR3 spans 15 residues. V shed 0 bases, J shed 4 bases, and the junction held 9 bases outside the gene matches. Germline lookup yields CDR1 GTSNPN and CDR2 SVGIG (reference sequence). The CDR3 DNA sequence: TGTGCCTGGAGTGTGGGGTGGGAGGGGTCGTACGAGCAGTACTTC. This sequence encodes CAWSVGWEGSYEQYF.

This chain uses TRBV11-1 with TRBJ1-2, with D perhaps matching TRBD1 (5 bases). V was cut by 5 bases and J by 5 bases, with 21 bases left in between. CDR1 is SGHAT, CDR2 FQDESV, per germline (reference sequence). The CDR3 is 16 amino acids. CDR3 protein: CASSGSVFGTAYGYTF. DNA of the CDR3: TGTGCCAGCAGCGGGTCGGTGTTTGGGACGGCGTATGGCTACACCTTC.

This clone has only one observation. The V call is TRBV4-1, the J call TRBJ2-5; D is unresolved. CDR3 length: 13 amino acids. Looked up from germline, CDR1 is MGHRA and CDR2 is YSYEKL. V gave up 1 base and J gave up 5 bases, with 8 bases separating them. The chain's CDR3 is CASSQAGLETQYF. CDR3 nucleotide sequence: TGCGCCAGCAGCCAAGCCGGGTTGGAGACCCAGTACTTC.

The CDR3 coding sequence is TGTGCCTGGGCTTCACGGGGACTCTACACAGATACGCAGTATTTT. This encodes CAWASRGLYTDTQYF. This chain uses TRBV30 with TRBJ2-3; D may be TRBD2 (6 bases). Trimming pared 5 bases from V and 2 bases from J, leaving 17 bases between. The germline V gene encodes CDR1 GTSNPN and CDR2 SVGIG (reference sequence). The length of the CDR3 is 15 residues.

V is TRBV1 and J is TRBJ2-5; the table's D call, TRBD2, has no DNA check behind it. TRBV1 is a pseudogene. This CDR3 spans 18 amino acids. Here the CDR3 DNA reads TGCACCAGCAGCCAACGACCCCAGCGGGAGCCTACACAAGAGACCCAGTACTTC. Protein sequence: CTSSQRPQREPTQETQYF.

The V gene is TRBV19, the J gene TRBJ1-5, with D tentatively TRBD1 (6 bases). Germline V gene lookup returns CDR1 LNHDA and CDR2 SQIVND (reference sequence). The CDR3 consists of 15 residues. Trimming took off 5 bases at V and 7 bases at J, with 18 bases between the two ends. The CDR3 protein is CASSPRQAYYQPQHF. In DNA form, the CDR3 reads TGTGCCAGTAGTCCAAGACAGGCATATTACCAGCCCCAGCATTTT.

V and J are TRBV5-1 and TRBJ2-7; 12 nucleotides line up with TRBD1. CDR1 and CDR2 (germline): SGHRS, YFSETQ. The CDR3 covers 15 residues. The V gene end was trimmed by 6 bases and the J gene end by 5 bases; junction bases not matched to a gene: 9. The CDR3 sequence: CASNPGQGAPHEQYF. CDR3 bases: TGCGCCAGCAATCCGGGACAGGGGGCTCCCCACGAGCAGTACTTC.

The J gene is TRBJ1-1, the V gene TRBV19; maybe TRBD1 (5 bases). The germline CDR1 and CDR2 sequences are LNHDA and SQIVND (reference sequence). The CDR3 runs to 16 residues. Trimming took 4 bases from V and 1 from J, leaving 16 bases between them. CDR3 nucleotide sequence: TGTGCCAGTAGTACTTCGGGACTCCGAACGAACACTGAAGCTTTCTTT. Its protein is CASSTSGLRTNTEAFF.

The chain carries TRBV10-2 and TRBJ1-2; possible D gene TRBD1, 6 bases. Trimming took 7 bases from V and 3 from J, leaving 12 bases between them. Germline V gene lookup returns CDR1 WSHSY and CDR2 SAAADI. This CDR3 spans 13 amino acids. As DNA, the CDR3 is TGCGCCAGCACCCGGGGGGCGGACTATGGCTACACCTTC. Encoded protein: CASTRGADYGYTF.

This clone was observed a few times. The genes are TRBV25-1 and TRBJ1-1, with D perhaps matching TRBD1 (6 bases). Germline CDR1 is MGHDK and CDR2 is SYGVNS. The CDR3 extends over 13 amino acids. V was cut by 4 bases and J by 6 bases, with 12 bases left in between. The CDR3 DNA reads TGTGCCAGCAGTGGACAGGTGTTCTCTGAAGCTTTCTTT. Translating gives CASSGQVFSEAFF. The whole variable domain, filled in from reference TRBV25-1 and TRBJ1-1, reads EADIYQTPRYLVIGTGKKITLECSQTMGHDKMYWYQQDPGMELHLIHYSYGVNSTEKGDLSSESTVSRIRTEHFPLTLESARPSHTSQYLCASSGQVFSEAFFGQGTRLTVV.

The V and J genes are TRBV11-1 and TRBJ1-3, with D unresolved. V lost 5 bases and J lost 7, with 15 bases in between. Per the germline V gene, CDR1 is SGHAT and CDR2 is FQDESV (reference sequence). CDR3 length: 14 residues. The CDR3 bases are TGTGCCAGCAGCGCGCGCTCCCGGCGGAACACCATATATTTT. This gives the protein CASSARSRRNTIYF.

This chain joins TRBV7-9 and TRBJ2-2, with D unresolved. Germline V gives CDR1 SEHNR, CDR2 FQNEAQ (reference sequence). Trimming removed 6 bases from V and 2 bases from J, with 7 bases in between. The CDR3 is made up of 13 amino acids. The CDR3 DNA reads TGTGCCAGCAGATGGGAAAACACCGGGGAGCTGTTTTTT. Translating gives CASRWENTGELFF.

The V gene is TRBV10-3, the J gene TRBJ2-3; 9 bases are a match to TRBD1. The V gene end was trimmed by 4 bases and the J gene end by 3 bases; junction bases not matched to a gene: 2. Germline V CDR1 and CDR2: ENHRY, SYGVKD. This CDR3 contains 14 residues. The CDR3 DNA reads TGTGCCATCAGTGGGGGACAGGGAACAGATACGCAGTATTTT. Translation gives CAISGGQGTDTQYF.

The chain recombines TRBV11-2 with TRBJ2-2, with a possible D match to TRBD2 (5 bases). Germline CDR1 SGHAT, CDR2 FQNNGV. Trimming pared 4 bases from V and 6 bases from J, leaving 12 bases between. The CDR3 spans 14 residues. For the CDR3, the DNA is TGTGCCAGCAGCTACTCGAGGGATTCCGGGGAGCTGTTTTTT. It codes for CASSYSRDSGELFF. Together with reference TRBV11-2 and TRBJ2-2, the CDR3 gives the full variable domain: EAGVAQSPRYKIIEKRQSVAFWCNPISGHATLYWYQQILGQGPKLLIQFQNNGVVDDSQLPKDRFSAERLKGVDSTLKIQPAKLEDSAVYLCASSYSRDSGELFFGEGSRLTVL.

A few counts support this clone. The V and J genes are TRBV30 and TRBJ1-1, with D hard to call. The V gene lost 2 bases and the J gene lost 7 bases, with 20 bases spanning the gap. Germline-derived CDR1 and CDR2 are GTSNPN and SVGIG (reference sequence). The CDR3 consists of 15 residues. The CDR3 DNA follows: TGTGCCTGGAGTCCCCCGGGTCTTGGACGTTATGAAGCTTTCTTT. This codes for CAWSPPGLGRYEAFF.

The rearrangement joins TRBV5-4 to TRBJ1-1; D possibly corresponds to TRBD1 (6 bases). The germline V gene encodes CDR1 SGHNT and CDR2 YYREEE (reference sequence). With 4 bases removed from V and 8 bases from J, the gap between germline ends came to 15 bases. The CDR3 loop spans 13 amino acids. For the CDR3, the DNA is TGTGCCAGCAGCCCTCGACAGGAAGCCGAAGCTTTCTTT. Protein product: CASSPRQEAEAFF. The whole variable domain, remainder taken from reference TRBV5-4 and TRBJ1-1, is ETGVTQSPTHLIKTRGQQVTLRCSSQSGHNTVSWYQQALGQGPQFIFQYYREEENGRGNFPPRFSGLQFPNYSSELNVNALELDDSALYLCASSPRQEAEAFFGQGTRLTVV.

As to this clone: The CDR3 does not close with the conserved phenylalanine or tryptophan, likely indicating a read error. It is unclear where the CDR3 begins or ends on the DNA, so no DNA is shown, and the CDR3 is as TCRdb lists it. The V and J genes are TRBV27 and TRBJ2-7. Germline V gene lookup returns CDR1 MNHEY and CDR2 SMNVEV (reference sequence). From its first to its last residue, the CDR3 has 10 amino acids. CDR3 in amino acids: CASSFSPGTG.

The chain carries TRBV5-1 and TRBJ2-2; the D gene is possibly TRBD2 (6 bases). CDR3 length equals 16 residues. The germline V gene has CDR1 SGHRS and CDR2 YFSETQ. Trimming took off 3 bases at V and 3 bases at J, with 15 bases between the two ends. As DNA, the CDR3 is TGCGCCAGCAGCTCCTCTGGCGGGGCCGACACCGGGGAGCTGTTTTTT. This encodes CASSSSGGADTGELFF.

The chain is built from TRBV10-1 and TRBJ2-2; the match to TRBD1 covers 9 bases. With 3 bases clipped from V and 7 bases from J, the junction kept 6 bases outside the gene matches. The CDR3 length is 15 residues. The germline gives CDR1 WNHNN, CDR2 SYGVQD (reference sequence). The CDR3: CASSEAQGAYGELFF. DNA for the CDR3: TGCGCCAGCAGTGAAGCACAGGGGGCTTACGGGGAGCTGTTTTTT.

The chain uses TRBV10-3 and TRBJ1-5; possibly TRBD1 for D (6 bases). The V gene lost 10 bases and the J gene lost 5 bases, with 15 bases spanning the gap. The CDR3 is 13 residues long. Per the germline V gene, CDR1 is ENHRY and CDR2 is SYGVKD. CDR3 nucleotides: TGTGCCACCGCAGGGGCTGCGGATCAGCCCCAGCATTTT. Amino acids: CATAGAADQPQHF.

This chain links TRBV4-2 with TRBJ2-1, with 9 bases that match TRBD2. V gave up 1 base and J gave up 4 bases; unmatched junction bases: 14. This CDR3 spans 19 amino acids. The V gene's germline CDR1 is LGHNA and CDR2 YNFKEQ. The CDR3: CASSQVSGGRAAHYNEQFF. The CDR3 coding sequence is TGTGCCAGCAGCCAAGTGAGCGGCGGGAGGGCGGCCCATTACAATGAGCAGTTCTTC.

The CDR3 DNA reads as TGTGCCAGCAGTTTATCAACGGACGAGAAAGAGACCCAGTACTTC. This sequence encodes CASSLSTDEKETQYF. The chain recombines TRBV27 with TRBJ2-5; D ambiguous. CDR1 and CDR2 (germline): MNHEY, SMNVEV (reference sequence). The CDR3 runs 15 residues. V lost 0 bases and J 3 bases, leaving 11 bases between the germline ends.

The chain links TRBV5-1 to TRBJ2-2; 12 bases align to TRBD1. CDR3 length: 16 residues. Germline trimming cut 3 bases from V and 6 bases from J; bases unmatched to any gene: 6. Germline V gene sequence: CDR1 SGHRS, CDR2 YFSETQ. The CDR3 DNA reads as TGCGCCAGCAGCTACTCCGGGACAGGGGGCCCCGGGGAGCTGTTTTTT. Translation gives CASSYSGTGGPGELFF.

This chain joins TRBV10-2 and TRBJ2-1, with TRBD2 matching 10 bases. Germline V gives CDR1 WSHSY, CDR2 SAAADI. V lost 3 bases and J lost 6; bases outside the gene matches: 2. There are 14 residues in the CDR3. The chain's CDR3 is CASSDLAGVNEQFF. Here the CDR3 DNA reads TGCGCCAGCAGTGATCTAGCGGGGGTCAATGAGCAGTTCTTC.

The V and J genes are TRBV11-3 and TRBJ2-3, with 10 positions matching TRBD1. The germline V gene has CDR1 SGHNT and CDR2 YENEEA. The CDR3 loop spans 15 amino acids. After removal of 6 bases from V and 1 base from J, the junction contained 4 bases not matched to a gene. The CDR3 nucleotides read TGTGCCAGCAGTTTGGGGACAGGGGGCACAGATACGCAGTATTTT. Amino acids: CASSLGTGGTDTQYF.

This chain links TRBV6-5 with TRBJ1-5; D call uncertain. The CDR3 runs to 15 residues. Deletions cut 2 bases from V and 4 bases from J, with 12 bases between. The germline V gene has CDR1 MNHEY and CDR2 SVGAGI. DNA for the CDR3: TGTGCCAGCAGTTACGGGAGGAACAGTAATCAGCCCCAGCATTTT. The encoded protein is CASSYGRNSNQPQHF.

The genes are TRBV5-1 and TRBJ1-5; no definite D call. CDR3 length: 15 amino acids. Germline-derived CDR1 and CDR2 are SGHRS and YFSETQ. The V gene lost 0 bases and the J gene lost 5 bases, with 12 bases spanning the gap. The DNA for the CDR3 is TGCGCCAGCAGCTTGGAGGGTAGGGTTGATCAGCCCCAGCATTTT. Its protein product is CASSLEGRVDQPQHF.

The V gene is TRBV6-6, the J gene TRBJ1-2, with TRBD1 identical over 7 bases. The CDR3 is made up of 12 amino acids. Trimming took 10 bases from V and 5 from J; bases not matched to a gene: 7. Germline CDR1 reads MNHNY; CDR2 reads SVGAGI (reference sequence). In nucleotides, the CDR3 is TGTGCCACCGGGGGACAGAGTTATGGCTACACCTTC. This translates into CATGGQSYGYTF.

The CDR3 region is CASSSTAGTGFYEQYF. The CDR3 DNA reads as TGTGCCAGCAGTTCAACCGCCGGGACAGGGTTCTACGAGCAGTACTTC. V gene TRBV11-2 combines with J gene TRBJ2-7; TRBD1 matches 9 bases. V was clipped by 6 bases and J by 3 bases; unmatched bases: 12. The germline V gene has CDR1 SGHAT and CDR2 FQNNGV. The CDR3 sequence is 16 residues long.